One T cell receptor beta chain is described in this entry. The antigen remains unidentified. The sample belongs to a study of T cells in Graves' hyperthyroidism and ophthalmopathy. TCR beta CDR3 region amplification was performed from RNA transcripts. Primed by the HTBI set, a first-round RT-PCR was run on the TCR CDR3. TCRdb re-called the multiplex PCR reads with MiXCR, one entry per CDR3 protein. The table has 530,000 or so distinct CDR3 sequences, approximately 25% seen once. Study outcomes and limitations: Most expanded thyroid clonotypes above 0.001 recurred in blood.

The CDR3 is 16 amino acids. Between the trimmed V and J ends, which lost 1 base and 7 bases, there was a span of 17 bases. The germline CDR1 and CDR2 sequences are LGHNA and YNFKEQ. The specimen sequenced was blood. The genes are TRBV4-2 and TRBJ2-4, with D possibly being TRBD1 or TRBD2 (5 bases each). This receptor was identified in a woman under 40 with Graves' ophthalmopathy. CDR3 region: CASSQGVGQGGNIQYF. The CDR3 nucleotides are TGTGCCAGCAGCCAAGGAGTGGGGCAGGGCGGGAACATTCAGTACTTC.